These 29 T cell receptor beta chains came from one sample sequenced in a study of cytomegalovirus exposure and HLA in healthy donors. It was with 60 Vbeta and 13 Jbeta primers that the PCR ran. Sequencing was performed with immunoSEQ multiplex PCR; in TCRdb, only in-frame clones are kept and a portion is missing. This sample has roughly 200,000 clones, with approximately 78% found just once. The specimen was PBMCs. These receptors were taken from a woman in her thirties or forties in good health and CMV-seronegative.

Here the CDR3 DNA reads TGTGCCAGCAGCTCCCCCCTATTCCTACAGGGGGTTGGAACTGAAGCTTTCTTT. It specifies CASSSPLFLQGVGTEAFF. V gene TRBV7-9 combines with J gene TRBJ1-1; 8 positions agree with TRBD1. V lost 4 bases, J lost 5 bases, and 18 bases stayed unmatched. The CDR3 is 18 amino acids. Germline V gene sequence: CDR1 SEHNR, CDR2 FQNEAQ (reference sequence).

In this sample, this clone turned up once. CDR3 nucleotides: TGCAGCGTTGACGCGGGACTCCCTACGCAGTATTTT. Encoded protein: CSVDAGLPTQYF. The chain uses TRBV29-1 and TRBJ2-3, with D maybe TRBD2 (6 bases). This CDR3 region has 12 residues. From germline, CDR1 is SQVTM and CDR2 ANQGSEA. V lost 3 bases to trimming and J lost 8 bases, with 12 bases between them.

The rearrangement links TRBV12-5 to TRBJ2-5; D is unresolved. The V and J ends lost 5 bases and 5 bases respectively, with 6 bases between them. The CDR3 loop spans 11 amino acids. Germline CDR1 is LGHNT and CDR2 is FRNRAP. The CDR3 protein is CASGHEETQYF. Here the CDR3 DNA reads TGTGCTAGTGGTCATGAGGAGACCCAGTACTTC.

CDR3 loop: CATTGSRGASDTQYF. As DNA, the CDR3 is TGTGCCACCACGGGAAGTCGGGGGGCATCGGATACGCAGTATTTT. The chain joins TRBV15 to TRBJ2-3, with a possible D match to TRBD2 (7 bases). This CDR3 is 15 amino acids long. V lost 7 bases and J lost 6, with 20 bases in between. The germline V gene encodes CDR1 LNHNV and CDR2 YYDKDF (reference sequence).

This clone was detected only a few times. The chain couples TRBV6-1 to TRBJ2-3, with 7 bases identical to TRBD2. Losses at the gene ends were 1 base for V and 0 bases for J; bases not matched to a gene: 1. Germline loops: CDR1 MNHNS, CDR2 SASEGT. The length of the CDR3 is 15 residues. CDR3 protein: CASSEGAGSTDTQYF. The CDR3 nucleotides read TGTGCCAGCAGTGAAGGAGCGGGGAGCACAGATACGCAGTATTTT.

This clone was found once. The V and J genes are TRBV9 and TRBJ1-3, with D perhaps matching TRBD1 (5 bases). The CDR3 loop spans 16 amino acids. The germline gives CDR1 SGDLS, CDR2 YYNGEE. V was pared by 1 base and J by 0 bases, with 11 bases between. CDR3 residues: CASSVQGKSSGNTIYF. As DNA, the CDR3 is TGTGCCAGCAGCGTACAGGGTAAAAGCTCTGGAAACACCATATATTTT.

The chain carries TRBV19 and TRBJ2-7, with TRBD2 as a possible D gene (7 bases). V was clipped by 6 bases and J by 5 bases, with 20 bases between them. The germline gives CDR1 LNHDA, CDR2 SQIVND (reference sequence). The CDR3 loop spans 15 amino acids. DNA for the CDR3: TGTGCCAGTAGGGCGGGGGATCGGGACACACACGAGCAGTACTTC. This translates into CASRAGDRDTHEQYF.

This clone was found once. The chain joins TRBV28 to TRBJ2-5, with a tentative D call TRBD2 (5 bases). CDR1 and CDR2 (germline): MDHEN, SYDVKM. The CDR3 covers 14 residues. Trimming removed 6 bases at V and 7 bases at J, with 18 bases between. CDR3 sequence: CASSLPSGEGTQYF. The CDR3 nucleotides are TGTGCCAGCAGCCTACCATCCGGGGAAGGGACCCAGTACTTC.

The CDR3 bases are TGTGCCAGCAGACCGGGACTAGCGGCCAAAAATGAGCAGTTCTTC. Residues: CASRPGLAAKNEQFF. The chain carries TRBV27 and TRBJ2-1; 11 nucleotides align to TRBD2. Trimming removed 6 bases from V and 7 bases from J; junction bases left unmatched: 8. The CDR3 has 15 amino acids. CDR1 and CDR2 (germline): MNHEY, SMNVEV (reference sequence).

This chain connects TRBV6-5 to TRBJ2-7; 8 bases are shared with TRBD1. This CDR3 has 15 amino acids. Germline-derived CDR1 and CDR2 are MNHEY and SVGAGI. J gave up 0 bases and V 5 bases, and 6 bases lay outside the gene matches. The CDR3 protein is CASSPSDRGSYEQYF. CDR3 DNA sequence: TGTGCCAGCAGTCCTTCCGACAGGGGCTCCTACGAGCAGTACTTC.

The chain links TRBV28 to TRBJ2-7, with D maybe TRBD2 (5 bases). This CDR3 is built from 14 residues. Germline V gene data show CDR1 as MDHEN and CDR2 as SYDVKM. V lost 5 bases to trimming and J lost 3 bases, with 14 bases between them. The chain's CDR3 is CASSGSGEYYEQYF. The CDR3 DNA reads TGTGCCAGCAGTGGATCCGGGGAGTACTACGAGCAGTACTTC. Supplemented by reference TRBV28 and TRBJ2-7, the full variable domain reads DVKVTQSSRYLVKRTGEKVFLECVQDMDHENMFWYRQDPGLGLRLIYFSYDVKMKEKGDIPEGYSVSREKKERFSLILESASTNQTSMYLCASSGSGEYYEQYFGPGTRLTVT.

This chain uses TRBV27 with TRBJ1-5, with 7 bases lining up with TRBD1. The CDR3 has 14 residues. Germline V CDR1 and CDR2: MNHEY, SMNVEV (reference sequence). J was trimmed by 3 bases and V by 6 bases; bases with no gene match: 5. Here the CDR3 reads CASRTTGDNQPQHF. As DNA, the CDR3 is TGTGCCAGCAGAACCACAGGGGACAATCAGCCCCAGCATTTT.

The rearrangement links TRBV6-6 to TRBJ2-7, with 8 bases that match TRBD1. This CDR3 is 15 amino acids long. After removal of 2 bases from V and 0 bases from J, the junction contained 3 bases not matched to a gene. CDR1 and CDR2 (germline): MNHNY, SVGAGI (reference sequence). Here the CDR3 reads CASSYGQGLSYEQYF. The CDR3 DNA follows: TGTGCCAGCAGTTACGGACAGGGACTCTCCTACGAGCAGTACTTC.

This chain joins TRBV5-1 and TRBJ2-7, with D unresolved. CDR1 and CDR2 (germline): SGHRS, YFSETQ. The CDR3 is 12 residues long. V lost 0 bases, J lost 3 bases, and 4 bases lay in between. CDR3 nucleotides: TGCGCCAGCAGCTTGGAGAGCTACGAGCAGTACTTC. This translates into CASSLESYEQYF.

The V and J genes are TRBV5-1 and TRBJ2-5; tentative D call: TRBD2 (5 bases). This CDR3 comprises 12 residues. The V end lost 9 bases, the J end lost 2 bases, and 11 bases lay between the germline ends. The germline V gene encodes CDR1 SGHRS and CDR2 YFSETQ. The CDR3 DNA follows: TGCGCCATCGGACTCTTTCAAGAGACCCAGTACTTC. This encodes CAIGLFQETQYF.

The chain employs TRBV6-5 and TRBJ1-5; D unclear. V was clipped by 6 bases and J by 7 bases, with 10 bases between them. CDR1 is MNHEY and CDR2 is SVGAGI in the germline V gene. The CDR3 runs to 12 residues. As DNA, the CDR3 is TGTGCCAGCAGGGACTGGTCCCAGCCCCAGCATTTT. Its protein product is CASRDWSQPQHF.

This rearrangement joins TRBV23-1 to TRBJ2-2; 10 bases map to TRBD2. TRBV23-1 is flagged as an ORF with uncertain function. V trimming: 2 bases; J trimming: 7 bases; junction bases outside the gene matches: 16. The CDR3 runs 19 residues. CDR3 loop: CASSQIPPSGRAMGGELFF. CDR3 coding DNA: TGCGCCAGCAGTCAAATCCCCCCTAGCGGGAGAGCCATGGGCGGGGAGCTGTTTTTT.

CDR3 protein: CAIAPGQGAGNEQFF. The DNA of the CDR3 is TGTGCCATCGCTCCGGGACAGGGGGCGGGTAATGAGCAGTTCTTC. The chain links TRBV10-3 to TRBJ2-1; 12 bases map to TRBD1. Germline lookup yields CDR1 ENHRY and CDR2 SYGVKD. The CDR3 is made up of 15 amino acids. V shed 8 bases and J 7 bases; nucleotides not matched to a gene: 9.

CDR3 DNA sequence: TGTGCCAGCAGTTCCTTTCTCAGGGGAGACTCCGAGCAGTACTTC. This codes for CASSSFLRGDSEQYF. The rearrangement links TRBV27 to TRBJ2-7; D is possibly TRBD1 (6 bases). The germline V gene encodes CDR1 MNHEY and CDR2 SMNVEV (reference sequence). CDR3 length equals 15 residues. V was shortened by 4 bases and J by 6 bases, with 19 bases between the two germline ends.

The CDR3 coding sequence is TGTGCCAGTAGTGCAGTGGACAGGATTGGTAACTATGGCTACACCTTC. This codes for CASSAVDRIGNYGYTF. This rearrangement joins TRBV19 to TRBJ1-2; 7 nucleotides line up with TRBD1. The CDR3 loop spans 16 amino acids. CDR1 is LNHDA and CDR2 is SQIVND in the germline V gene (reference sequence). Trimming at V came to 5 bases and at J to 1 base, leaving 10 bases not matched to a gene.

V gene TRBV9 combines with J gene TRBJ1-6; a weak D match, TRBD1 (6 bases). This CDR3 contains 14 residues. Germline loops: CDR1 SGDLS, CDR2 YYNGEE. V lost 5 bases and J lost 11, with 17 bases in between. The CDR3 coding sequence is TGTGCCAGCAGTAAACAGGGTACAGGCACACCCCTCCACTTT. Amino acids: CASSKQGTGTPLHF.

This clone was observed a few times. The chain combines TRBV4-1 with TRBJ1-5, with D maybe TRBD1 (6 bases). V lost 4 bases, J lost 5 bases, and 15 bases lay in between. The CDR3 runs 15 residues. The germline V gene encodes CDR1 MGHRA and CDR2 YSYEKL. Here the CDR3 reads CASSPPGVPYQPQHF. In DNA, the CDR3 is TGCGCCAGCAGCCCGCCAGGGGTTCCCTATCAGCCCCAGCATTTT.

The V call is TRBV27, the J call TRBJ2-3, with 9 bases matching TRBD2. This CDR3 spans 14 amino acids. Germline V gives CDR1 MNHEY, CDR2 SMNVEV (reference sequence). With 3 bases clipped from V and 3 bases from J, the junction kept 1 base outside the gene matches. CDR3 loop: CASSLGLATDTQYF. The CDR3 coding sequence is TGTGCCAGCAGTTTGGGACTAGCTACAGATACGCAGTATTTT.

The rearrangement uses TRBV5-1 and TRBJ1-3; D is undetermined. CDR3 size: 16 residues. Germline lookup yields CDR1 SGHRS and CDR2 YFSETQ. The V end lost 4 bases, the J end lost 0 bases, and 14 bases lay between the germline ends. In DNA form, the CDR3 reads TGCGCCAGCAGCCCTTCCGGGGTGCCCTCTGGAAACACCATATATTTT. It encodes CASSPSGVPSGNTIYF.

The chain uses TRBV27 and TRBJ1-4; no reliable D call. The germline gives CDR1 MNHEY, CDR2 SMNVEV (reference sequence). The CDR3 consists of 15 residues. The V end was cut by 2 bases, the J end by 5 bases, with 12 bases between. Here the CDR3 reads CASSLTLKENEKLFF. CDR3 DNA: TGTGCCAGCAGTTTAACCCTGAAAGAGAATGAAAAACTGTTTTTT.

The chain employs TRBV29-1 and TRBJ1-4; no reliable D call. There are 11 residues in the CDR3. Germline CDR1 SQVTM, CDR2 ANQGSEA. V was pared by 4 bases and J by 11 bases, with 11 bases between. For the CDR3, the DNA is TGCAGCGTTGGAGACGAGAGGAAACTGTTTTTT. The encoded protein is CSVGDERKLFF.

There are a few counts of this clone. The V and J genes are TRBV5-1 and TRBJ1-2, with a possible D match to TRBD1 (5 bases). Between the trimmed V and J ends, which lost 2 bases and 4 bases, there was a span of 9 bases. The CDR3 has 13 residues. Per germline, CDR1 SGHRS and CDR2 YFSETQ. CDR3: CASSFNTGYGYTF. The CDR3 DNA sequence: TGCGCCAGCAGCTTCAATACAGGCTATGGCTACACCTTC.

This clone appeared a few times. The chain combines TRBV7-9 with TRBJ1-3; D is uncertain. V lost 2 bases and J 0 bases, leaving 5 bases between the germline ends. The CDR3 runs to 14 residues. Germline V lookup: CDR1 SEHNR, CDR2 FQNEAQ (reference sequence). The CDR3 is CASSLTVSGNTIYF. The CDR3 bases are TGTGCCAGCAGCTTAACAGTCTCTGGAAACACCATATATTTT.

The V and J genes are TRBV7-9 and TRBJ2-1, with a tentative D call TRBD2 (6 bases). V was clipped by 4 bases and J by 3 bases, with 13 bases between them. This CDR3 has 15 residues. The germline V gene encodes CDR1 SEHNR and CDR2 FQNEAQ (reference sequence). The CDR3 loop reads CASSYTSPYYNEQFF. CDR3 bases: TGTGCCAGCAGCTATACTAGCCCGTACTACAATGAGCAGTTCTTC.